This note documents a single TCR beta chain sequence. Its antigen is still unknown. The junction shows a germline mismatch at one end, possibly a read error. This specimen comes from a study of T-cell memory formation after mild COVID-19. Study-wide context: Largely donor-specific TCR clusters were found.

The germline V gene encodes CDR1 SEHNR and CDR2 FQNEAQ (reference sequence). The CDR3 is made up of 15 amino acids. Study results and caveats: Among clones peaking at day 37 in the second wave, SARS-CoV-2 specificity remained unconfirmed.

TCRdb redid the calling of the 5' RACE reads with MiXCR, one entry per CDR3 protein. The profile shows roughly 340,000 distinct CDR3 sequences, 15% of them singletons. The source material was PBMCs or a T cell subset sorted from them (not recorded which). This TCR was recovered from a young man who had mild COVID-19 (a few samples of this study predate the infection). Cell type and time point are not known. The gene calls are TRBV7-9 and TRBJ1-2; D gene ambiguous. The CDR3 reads CARSFLTAGSDGYTF. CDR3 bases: TGTGCCAGAAGCTTTCTCACAGCCGGGAGCGATGGCTACACCTTC.